The entry below gives a single T cell receptor beta chain sequence along with its context. This CDR3 contains 16 residues. Germline CDR1 is LGHNA and CDR2 is YSLEER. V was cut by 0 bases and J by 2 bases, with 14 bases left in between. Every donor was a healthy person donating bone marrow. These data originate in a study of cytomegalovirus exposure and HLA in healthy donors. On the study more broadly: In an earlier analysis, 95 million to 130 million unique TCR beta sequences were found from approximately 190 million T cells. The study placed about 86% of its roughly 430 genotyped donors in the Caucasian-associated ancestry cluster.

PCR employed 60 Vbeta and 13 Jbeta primers. Profiled with immunoSEQ multiplex PCR; TCRdb holds only in-frame clones, not every one. The sample records about 100,000 clones, approximately 85% being singletons. The origin of this receptor is a man younger than 45 in good health and CMV-seronegative. Sequencing was carried out using PBMCs. The rearrangement links TRBV4-3 to TRBJ2-7; the D gene is possibly TRBD1 (5 bases). The CDR3 is CASSQDYGAYPYEQYF. The CDR3 DNA reads as TGCGCCAGCAGCCAAGACTATGGGGCCTACCCCTACGAGCAGTACTTC.